This TCR beta chain was found in a study of shared clonotypes between healthy human individuals. Measured with immunoSEQ multiplex PCR; TCRdb has only the in-frame clones, and not every one. This table holds approximately 530,000 clones, 90% to 96% found once. The length of the CDR3 is 12 residues. V was clipped by 6 bases and J by 9 bases, with 15 bases between them. Germline lookup yields CDR1 MDHEN and CDR2 SYDVKM. This clone is a singleton in its sample. The sample taken for sequencing was naive CD4+ T cells sorted from blood. As for subset: CD45RA+ positively selected. The chain has TRBV28 and TRBJ2-7; D remains unclear. The sequence came from a woman in her twenties or thirties in good health. The CDR3 region has the DNA TGTGCCAGCAGCTCCACTCAGTGGATGCAGTACTTC. This translates into CASSSTQWMQYF.